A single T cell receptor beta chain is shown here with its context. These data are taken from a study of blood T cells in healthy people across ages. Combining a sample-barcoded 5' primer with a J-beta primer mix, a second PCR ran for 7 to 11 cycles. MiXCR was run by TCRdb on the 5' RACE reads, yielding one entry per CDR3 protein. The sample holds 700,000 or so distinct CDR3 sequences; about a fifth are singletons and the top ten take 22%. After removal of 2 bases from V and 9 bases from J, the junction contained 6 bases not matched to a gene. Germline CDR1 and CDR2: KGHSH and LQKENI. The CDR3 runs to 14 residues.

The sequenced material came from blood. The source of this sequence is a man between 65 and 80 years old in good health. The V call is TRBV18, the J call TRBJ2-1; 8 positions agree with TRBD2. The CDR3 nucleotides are TGTGCCAGCTCACCAATGGGTAGCGGGACTGAGCAGTTCTTC. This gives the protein CASSPMGSGTEQFF.